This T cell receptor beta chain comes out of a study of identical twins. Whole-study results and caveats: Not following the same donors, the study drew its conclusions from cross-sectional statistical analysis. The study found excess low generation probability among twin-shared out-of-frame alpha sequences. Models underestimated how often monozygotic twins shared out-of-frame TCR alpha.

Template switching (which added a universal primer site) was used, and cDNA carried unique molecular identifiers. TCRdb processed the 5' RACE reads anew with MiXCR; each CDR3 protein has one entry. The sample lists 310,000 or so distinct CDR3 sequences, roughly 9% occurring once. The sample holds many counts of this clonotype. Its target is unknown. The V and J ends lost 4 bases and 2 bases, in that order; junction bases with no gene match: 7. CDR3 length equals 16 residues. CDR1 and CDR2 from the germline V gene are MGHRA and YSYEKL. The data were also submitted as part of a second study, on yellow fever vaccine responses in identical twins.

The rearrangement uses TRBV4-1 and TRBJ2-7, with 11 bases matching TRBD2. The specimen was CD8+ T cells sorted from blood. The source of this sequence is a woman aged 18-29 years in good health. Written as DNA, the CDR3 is TGCGCCAGCAGCCCCCTCACTAGCGGGAGCGCCTACGAGCAGTACTTC. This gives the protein CASSPLTSGSAYEQYF.